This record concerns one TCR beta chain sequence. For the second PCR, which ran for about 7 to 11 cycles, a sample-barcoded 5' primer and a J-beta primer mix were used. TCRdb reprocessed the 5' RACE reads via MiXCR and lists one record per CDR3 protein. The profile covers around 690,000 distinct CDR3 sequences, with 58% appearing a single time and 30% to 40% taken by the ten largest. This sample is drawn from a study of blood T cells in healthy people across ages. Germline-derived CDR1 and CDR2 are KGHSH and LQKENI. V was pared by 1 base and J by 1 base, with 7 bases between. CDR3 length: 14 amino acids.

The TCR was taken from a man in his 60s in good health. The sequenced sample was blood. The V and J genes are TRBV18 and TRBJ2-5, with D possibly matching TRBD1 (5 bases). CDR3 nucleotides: TGTGCCAGCTCACCACAGGGGCCCCAAGAGACCCAGTACTTC. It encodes CASSPQGPQETQYF. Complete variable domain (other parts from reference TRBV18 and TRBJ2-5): NAGVMQNPRHLVRRRGQEARLRCSPMKGHSHVYWYRQLPEEGLKFMVYLQKENIIDESGMPKERFSAEFPKEGPSILRIQQVVRGDSAAYFCASSPQGPQETQYFGPGTRLLVL.